This record concerns one T cell receptor beta chain sequence. Its antigen specificity is not known. One base away there is no much larger clone; base qualities are not given. The trial excluded patients who had a history of autoimmune disease or were on systemic immunosuppression. In every dose cohort, peripheral blood was drawn for TCR sequencing at baseline, cycle 4 day 1, and cycle 7 day 1. Samples were obtained from an open-label, multicenter, first-in-human phase I dose-escalation trial of ivuxolimab. Adults with locally advanced or metastatic melanoma, renal cell, hepatocellular, or head and neck squamous cell carcinoma were enrolled in the trial. CD4+ and CD8+ T cells were sorted separately from peripheral blood before TCR sequencing. The data are from a study of OX40 agonist ivuxolimab in advanced cancers. For context, the study as a whole: Ivuxolimab, which targeted the costimulatory receptor OX40 (CD134), was an agonistic, fully human IgG2 monoclonal antibody. Intravenous ivuxolimab was administered to patients every 2 weeks at six dose levels: 0.01, 0.1, 0.3, 1.5, 3 and 10 mg/kg. Of the approximately 54 patients in dose escalation, 19 had hepatocellular carcinoma, about 15 had melanoma, 9 had renal cell carcinoma and 9 had head and neck cancer. The dose-escalation cohort was approximately 83% male with a mean age of about 60 years, ranging from 23 to 79. Patients were allowed to have had prior anti-PD-1, anti-PD-L1 or anti-CTLA-4 therapy, and 40% to 45% of the dose-escalation patients had been treated with checkpoint inhibitors. Partial responses occurred in three dose-escalation patients, of whom one had hepatocellular carcinoma and two had cutaneous melanoma. Peripheral TCRbeta sequencing was intended to test whether TCR sequence diversity was altered and clonal T-cell expansion was caused by ivuxolimab. The paper reports the monotherapy dose-escalation portion (N of about 56 patients) of the phase I ivuxolimab trial.

Per the germline V gene (reference sequence), LNHDA is the CDR1 and SQIVND is the CDR2. V lost 6 bases and J lost 1 base; the stretch between them is 13 bases long. There are 14 amino acids in the CDR3, from cysteine to phenylalanine inclusive. Here the CDR3 DNA is all that survives: 42 bases in frame from base 1. Points the paper makes about the study in general: At doses of 0.1 to 3.0 mg/kg, clonal expansion of both CD4+ and CD8+ T cells in blood was seen between baseline and week 6. Which antigens the clonally expanded peripheral T cells were specific for was not determined. In the 0.1-3.0 mg/kg groups, partial responders were among the patients with the lowest normalized peripheral clonal expansion, particularly in CD8+ T cells. After ivuxolimab, more expanded clones were found on average in CD8+ T cells than in CD4+ T cells. Low levels of normalized T-cell clonal expansion were also seen in some nonresponding patients.

To sequence the TCRbeta CDR3 region, genomic DNA was isolated from the sorted cells. TCRbeta CDR3 regions were sequenced using the immunoSEQ Assay. This is the immuneACCESS table as TCRdb keeps it, with only in-frame sequences that have V and J called. A part of the clones is gone; compared with another copy, unresolved V genes explain less than half, and the rest is unexplained. Across this sample there are tens of thousands of clones, with over 80% seen only once. The top ten clonotypes cover around 2% of the sample. This receptor was taken from an adult with an advanced solid tumor such as melanoma, head and neck, liver or kidney cancer. The V gene is TRBV19 and the J gene is TRBJ2-7; the D segment may tentatively be TRBD1 or TRBD2, each giving 5 matched bases. The starting material was CD4+ or CD8+ T cells sorted from blood, obtained in a trial of the OX40 agonist ivuxolimab. The CDR3 region reads CASSRDHPSYEQYF. The DNA reads as follows: TGTGCCAGTAGCCGGGACCATCCATCCTACGAGCAGTACTTC.